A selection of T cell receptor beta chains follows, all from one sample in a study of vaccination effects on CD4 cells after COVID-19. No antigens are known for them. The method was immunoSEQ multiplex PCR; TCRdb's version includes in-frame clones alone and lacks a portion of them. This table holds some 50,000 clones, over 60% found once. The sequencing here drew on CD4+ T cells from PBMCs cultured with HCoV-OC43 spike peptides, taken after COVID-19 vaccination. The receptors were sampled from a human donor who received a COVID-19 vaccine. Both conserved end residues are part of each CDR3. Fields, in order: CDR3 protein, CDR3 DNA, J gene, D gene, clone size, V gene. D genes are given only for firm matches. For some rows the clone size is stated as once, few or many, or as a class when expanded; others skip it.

CASSRVGANYGYTF TGTGCCAGCAGTAGGGTTGGGGCTAACTATGGCTACACCTTC TRBJ1-2 . . TRBV25-1
CASSHAGLGNTIYF TGTGCCAGCAGCCACGCGGGATTGGGGAACACCATATATTTT TRBJ1-3 . once TRBV3-1/TRBV3-2
CASSPGSQGTGNTIYF TGTGCCAGCTCACCTGGGAGTCAGGGGACTGGAAACACCATATATTTT TRBJ1-3 . . TRBV18
CASSSQGRETQYF TGTGCCAGTAGTAGCCAGGGGCGAGAGACCCAGTACTTC TRBJ2-5 . . TRBV19
CASSQGNRDVNTGELFF TGCGCCAGCAGCCAAGGGAACAGGGACGTTAACACCGGGGAGCTGTTTTTT TRBJ2-2 . . TRBV4-1
CASSLGDKSTDTQYF TGCGCCAGCAGCTTGGGGGACAAGAGCACAGATACGCAGTATTTT TRBJ2-3 . . TRBV5-1
CAISEPTGTTDTQYF TGTGCCATCAGTGAACCGACAGGGACGACAGATACGCAGTATTTT TRBJ2-3 TRBD1 . TRBV10-3
CASSQGTGNTIYF TGTGCCAGCAGTCAGGGTACTGGAAACACCATATATTTT TRBJ1-3 . . TRBV7-2
CASSKGSNQPQHF TGTGCCAGTAGTAAGGGTAGCAATCAGCCCCAGCATTTT TRBJ1-5 . . TRBV19
CASSGGGHASEAFF TGTGCCAGCTCGGGTGGGGGTCATGCTAGTGAAGCTTTCTTT TRBJ1-1 . . TRBV9
CASSPPSSTDTQYF TGTGCCAGCTCACCACCTTCTAGCACAGATACGCAGTATTTT TRBJ2-3 . once TRBV18
CASSIQGFTNQPQHF TGTGCCAGCAGCATACAGGGGTTTACCAATCAGCCCCAGCATTTT TRBJ1-5 TRBD1 . TRBV6-5
CASSYGRKGDTQYF TGTGCCAGCAGTTATGGTAGAAAGGGAGATACGCAGTATTTT TRBJ2-3 . . TRBV6-5